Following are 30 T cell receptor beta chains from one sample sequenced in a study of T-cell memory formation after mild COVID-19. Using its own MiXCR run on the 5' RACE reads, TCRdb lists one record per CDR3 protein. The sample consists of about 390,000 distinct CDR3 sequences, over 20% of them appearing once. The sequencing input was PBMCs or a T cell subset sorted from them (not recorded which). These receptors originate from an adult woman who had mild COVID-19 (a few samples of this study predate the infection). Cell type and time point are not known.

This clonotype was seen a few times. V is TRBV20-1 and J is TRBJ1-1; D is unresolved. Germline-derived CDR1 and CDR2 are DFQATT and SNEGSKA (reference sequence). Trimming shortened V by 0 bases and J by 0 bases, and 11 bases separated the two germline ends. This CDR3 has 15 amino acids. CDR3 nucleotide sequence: TGCAGTGCTAGAGATGGAGGACGGATGAACACTGAAGCTTTCTTT. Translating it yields CSARDGGRMNTEAFF.

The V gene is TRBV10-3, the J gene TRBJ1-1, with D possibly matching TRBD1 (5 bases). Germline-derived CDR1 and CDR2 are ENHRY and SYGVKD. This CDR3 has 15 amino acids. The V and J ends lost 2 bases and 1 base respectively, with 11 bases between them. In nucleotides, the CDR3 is TGTGCCATCAGTGAGAGTTTGACAGCGAACACTGAAGCTTTCTTT. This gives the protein CAISESLTANTEAFF.

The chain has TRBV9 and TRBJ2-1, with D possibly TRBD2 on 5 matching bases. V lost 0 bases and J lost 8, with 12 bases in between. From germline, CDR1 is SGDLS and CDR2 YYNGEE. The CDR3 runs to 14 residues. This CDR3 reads CASSVVQFGDEQFF. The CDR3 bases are TGTGCCAGCAGCGTAGTCCAATTCGGGGATGAGCAGTTCTTC.

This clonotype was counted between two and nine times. The DNA of the CDR3 is TGCGCCAGCAGCTTGCTCTCGGGGACAGGGGTTGCCGGGGAGCTGTTTTTT. It yields the protein CASSLLSGTGVAGELFF. The chain links TRBV5-1 to TRBJ2-2; 10 nucleotides agree with TRBD1. The CDR3 loop spans 17 amino acids. Germline CDR1 is SGHRS and CDR2 is YFSETQ. With V trimmed by 1 base and J by 6 bases, 9 bases remained unmatched.

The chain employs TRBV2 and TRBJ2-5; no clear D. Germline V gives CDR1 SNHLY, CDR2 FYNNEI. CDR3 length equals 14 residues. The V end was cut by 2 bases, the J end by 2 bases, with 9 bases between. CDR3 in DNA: TGTGCCAGCAGTGAATTTTTGCCGCAAGAGACCCAGTACTTC. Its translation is CASSEFLPQETQYF.

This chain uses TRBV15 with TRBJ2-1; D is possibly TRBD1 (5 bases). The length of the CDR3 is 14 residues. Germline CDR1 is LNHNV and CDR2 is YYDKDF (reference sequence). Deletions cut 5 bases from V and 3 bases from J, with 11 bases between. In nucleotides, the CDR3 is TGTGCCACCAGCTCGGTAAGGGGCTACAATGAGCAGTTCTTC. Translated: CATSSVRGYNEQFF. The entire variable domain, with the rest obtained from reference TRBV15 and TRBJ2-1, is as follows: DAMVIQNPRYQVTQFGKPVTLSCSQTLNHNVMYWYQQKSSQAPKLLFHYYDKDFNNEADTPDNFQSRRPNTSFCFLDIRSPGLGDTAMYLCATSSVRGYNEQFFGPGTRLTVL.

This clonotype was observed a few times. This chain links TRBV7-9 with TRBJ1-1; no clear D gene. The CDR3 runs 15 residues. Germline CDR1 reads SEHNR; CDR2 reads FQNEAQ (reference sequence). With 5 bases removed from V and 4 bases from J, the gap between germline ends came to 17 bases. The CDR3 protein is CASSLSSLLSTEAFF. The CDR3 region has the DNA TGTGCCAGCAGCCTAAGCTCACTCCTCAGCACTGAAGCTTTCTTT.

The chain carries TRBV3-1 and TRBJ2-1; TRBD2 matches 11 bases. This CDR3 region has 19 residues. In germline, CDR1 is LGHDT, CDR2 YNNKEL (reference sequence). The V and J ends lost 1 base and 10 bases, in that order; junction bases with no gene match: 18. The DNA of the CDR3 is TGTGCCAGCAGCCAAGGTTATCAGGGGACTAGCGGCTTCGTAGGGGAGCAGTTCTTC. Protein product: CASSQGYQGTSGFVGEQFF.

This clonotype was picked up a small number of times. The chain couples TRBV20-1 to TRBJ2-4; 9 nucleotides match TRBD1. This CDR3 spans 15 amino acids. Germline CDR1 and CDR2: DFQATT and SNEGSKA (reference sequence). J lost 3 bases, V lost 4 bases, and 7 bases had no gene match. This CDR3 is CSAMYGTGFKNIQYF. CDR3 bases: TGCAGTGCTATGTACGGGACAGGGTTCAAAAACATTCAGTACTTC.

This CDR3 reads CATSATIGELFF. The CDR3 DNA reads TGTGCCACCAGTGCCACAATCGGGGAGCTGTTTTTT. The chain is built from TRBV24-1 and TRBJ2-2, with D hard to call. V was shortened by 5 bases and J by 7 bases, with 7 bases between the two germline ends. CDR1 is KGHDR, CDR2 SFDVKD, per germline. The CDR3 is 12 residues long.

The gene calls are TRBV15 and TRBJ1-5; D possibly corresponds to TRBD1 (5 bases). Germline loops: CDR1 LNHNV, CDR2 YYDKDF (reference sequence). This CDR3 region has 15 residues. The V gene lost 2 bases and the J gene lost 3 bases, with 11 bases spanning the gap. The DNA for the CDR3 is TGTGCCACCAGCAGAAGGGACGGTAACAATCAGCCCCAGCATTTT. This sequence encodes CATSRRDGNNQPQHF.

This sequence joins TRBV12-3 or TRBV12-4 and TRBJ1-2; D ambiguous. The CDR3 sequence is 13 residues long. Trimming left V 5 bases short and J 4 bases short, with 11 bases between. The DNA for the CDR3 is TGTGCCAGCAGTGCTAAATTGGGCTATGGCTACACCTTC. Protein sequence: CASSAKLGYGYTF.

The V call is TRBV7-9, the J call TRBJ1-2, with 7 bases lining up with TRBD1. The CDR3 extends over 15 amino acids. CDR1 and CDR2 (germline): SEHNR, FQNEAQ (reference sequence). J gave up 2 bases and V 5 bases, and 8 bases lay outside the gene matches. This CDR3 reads CASSDFGTENYGYTF. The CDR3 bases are TGTGCCAGCAGCGACTTTGGGACAGAGAACTATGGCTACACCTTC.

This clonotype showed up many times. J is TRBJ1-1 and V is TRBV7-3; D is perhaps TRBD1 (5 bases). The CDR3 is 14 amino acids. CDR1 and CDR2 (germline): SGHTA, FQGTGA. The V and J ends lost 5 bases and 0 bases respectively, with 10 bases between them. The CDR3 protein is CASSLGPLNTEAFF. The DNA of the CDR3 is TGTGCCAGCAGCCTGGGACCACTGAACACTGAAGCTTTCTTT. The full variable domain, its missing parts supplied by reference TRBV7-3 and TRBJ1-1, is GAGVSQTPSNKVTEKGKYVELRCDPISGHTALYWYRQSLGQGPEFLIYFQGTGAADDSGLPNDRFFAVRPEGSVSTLKIQRTERGDSAVYLCASSLGPLNTEAFFGQGTRLTVV.

The CDR3 spells CASSGDRGRNYGYTF. The CDR3, as DNA: TGTGCCAGCAGCGGGGACAGGGGGCGAAACTATGGCTACACCTTC. This rearrangement joins TRBV6-5 to TRBJ1-2; TRBD1 agrees at 12 bases. CDR1 and CDR2 from the germline V gene are MNHEY and SVGAGI. Trimming took 6 bases from V and 2 from J; bases not matched to a gene: 4. The CDR3 is 15 residues long.

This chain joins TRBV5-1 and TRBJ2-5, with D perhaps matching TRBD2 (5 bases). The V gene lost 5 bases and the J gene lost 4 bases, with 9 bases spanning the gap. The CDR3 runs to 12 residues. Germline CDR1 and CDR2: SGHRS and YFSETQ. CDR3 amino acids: CASRRERETQYF. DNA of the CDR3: TGCGCCAGCAGGAGGGAGCGAGAGACCCAGTACTTC.

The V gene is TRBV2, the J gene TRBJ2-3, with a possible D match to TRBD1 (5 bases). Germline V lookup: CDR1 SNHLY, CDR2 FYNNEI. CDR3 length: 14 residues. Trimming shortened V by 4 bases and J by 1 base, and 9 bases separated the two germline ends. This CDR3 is CASSVGLGTDTQYF. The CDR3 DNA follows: TGTGCCAGCAGTGTGGGGCTGGGCACAGATACGCAGTATTTT.

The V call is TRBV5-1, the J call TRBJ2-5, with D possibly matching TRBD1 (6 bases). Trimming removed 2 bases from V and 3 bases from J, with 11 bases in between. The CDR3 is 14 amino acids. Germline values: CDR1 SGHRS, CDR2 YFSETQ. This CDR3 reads CASSFSGAEETQYF. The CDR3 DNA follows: TGCGCCAGCAGCTTCTCAGGGGCGGAAGAGACCCAGTACTTC.

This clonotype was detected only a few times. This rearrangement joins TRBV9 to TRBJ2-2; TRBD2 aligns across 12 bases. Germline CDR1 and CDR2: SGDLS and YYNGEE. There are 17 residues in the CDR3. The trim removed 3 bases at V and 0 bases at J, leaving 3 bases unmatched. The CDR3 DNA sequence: TGTGCCAGCAGCGCGACTAGCGGGGGCTCGAACACCGGGGAGCTGTTTTTT. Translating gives CASSATSGGSNTGELFF.

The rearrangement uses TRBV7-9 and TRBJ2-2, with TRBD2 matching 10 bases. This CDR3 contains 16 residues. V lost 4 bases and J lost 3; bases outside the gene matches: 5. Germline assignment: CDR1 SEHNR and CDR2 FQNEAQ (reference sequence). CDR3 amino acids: CASSSSSGSDTGELFF. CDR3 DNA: TGTGCCAGCAGCTCGTCTAGCGGGAGTGACACCGGGGAGCTGTTTTTT.

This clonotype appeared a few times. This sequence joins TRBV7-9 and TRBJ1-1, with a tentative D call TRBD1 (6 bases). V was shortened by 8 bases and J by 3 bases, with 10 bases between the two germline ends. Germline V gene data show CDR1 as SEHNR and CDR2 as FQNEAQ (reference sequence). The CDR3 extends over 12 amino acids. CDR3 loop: CASRQVHTEAFF. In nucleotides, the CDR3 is TGTGCCAGCCGACAGGTTCACACTGAAGCTTTCTTT.

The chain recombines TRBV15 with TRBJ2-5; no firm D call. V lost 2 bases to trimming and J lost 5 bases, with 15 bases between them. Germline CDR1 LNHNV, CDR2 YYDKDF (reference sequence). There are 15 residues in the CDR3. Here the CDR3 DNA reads TGTGCCACCAGCAGAAAAACGGGCAGGTCGGAGACCCAGTACTTC. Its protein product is CATSRKTGRSETQYF.

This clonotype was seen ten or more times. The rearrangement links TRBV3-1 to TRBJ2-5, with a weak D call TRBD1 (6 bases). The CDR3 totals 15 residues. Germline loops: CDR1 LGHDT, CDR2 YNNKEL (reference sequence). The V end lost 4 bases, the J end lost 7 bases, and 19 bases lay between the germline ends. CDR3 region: CASSRANQGIRTQYF. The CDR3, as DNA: TGTGCCAGCAGCCGCGCCAATCAGGGGATCAGGACCCAGTACTTC.

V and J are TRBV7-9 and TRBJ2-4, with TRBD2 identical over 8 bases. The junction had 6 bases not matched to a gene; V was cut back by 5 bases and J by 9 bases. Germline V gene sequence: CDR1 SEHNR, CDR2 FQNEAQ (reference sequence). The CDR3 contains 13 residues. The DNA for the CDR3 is TGTGCCAGCAGCGCCGGACTAGCCGGCATTCAGTACTTC. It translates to CASSAGLAGIQYF.

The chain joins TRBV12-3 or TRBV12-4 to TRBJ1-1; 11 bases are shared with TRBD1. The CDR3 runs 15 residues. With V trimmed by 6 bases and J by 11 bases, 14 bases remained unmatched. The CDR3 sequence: CASSPADRGLAGAFF. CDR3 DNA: TGTGCCAGCAGCCCCGCGGACAGGGGGCTGGCCGGGGCTTTCTTT.

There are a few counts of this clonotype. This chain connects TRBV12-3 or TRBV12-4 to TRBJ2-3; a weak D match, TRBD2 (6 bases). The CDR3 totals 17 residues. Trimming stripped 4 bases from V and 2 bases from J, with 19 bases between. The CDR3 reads CASSSTWARENTDTQYF. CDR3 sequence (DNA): TGTGCCAGCAGTTCCACCTGGGCGCGGGAAAACACAGATACGCAGTATTTT.

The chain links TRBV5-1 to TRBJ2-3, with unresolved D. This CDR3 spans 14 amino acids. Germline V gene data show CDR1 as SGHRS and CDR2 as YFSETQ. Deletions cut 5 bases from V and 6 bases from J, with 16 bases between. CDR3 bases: TGCGCCAGCAGATTCGCAACAGTCAGCGATACGCAGTATTTT. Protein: CASRFATVSDTQYF.

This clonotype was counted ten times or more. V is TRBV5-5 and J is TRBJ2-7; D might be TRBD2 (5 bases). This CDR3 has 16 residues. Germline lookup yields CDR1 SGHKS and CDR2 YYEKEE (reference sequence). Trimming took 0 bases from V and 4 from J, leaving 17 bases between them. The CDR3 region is CASSLAAATRGYEQYF. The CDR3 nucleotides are TGTGCCAGCAGCTTGGCGGCGGCCACACGGGGATACGAGCAGTACTTC.

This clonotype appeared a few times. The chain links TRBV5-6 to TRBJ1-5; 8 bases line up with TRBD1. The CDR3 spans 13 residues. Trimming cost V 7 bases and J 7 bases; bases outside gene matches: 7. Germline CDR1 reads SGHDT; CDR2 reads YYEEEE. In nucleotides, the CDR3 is TGTGCCAGCGCCACAGGGGGTGAGCAGCCCCAGCATTTT. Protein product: CASATGGEQPQHF.

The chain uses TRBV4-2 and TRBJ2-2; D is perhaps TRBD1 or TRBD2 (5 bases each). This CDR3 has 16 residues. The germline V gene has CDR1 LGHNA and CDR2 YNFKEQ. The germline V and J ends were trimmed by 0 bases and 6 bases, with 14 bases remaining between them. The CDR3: CASSQDILEGAGELFF. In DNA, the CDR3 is TGTGCCAGCAGCCAAGATATACTAGAAGGGGCCGGGGAGCTGTTTTTT.